A selection of T cell receptor beta chains follows, all from one sample in a study of blood T cell repertoires in COVID-19. Measured with immunoSEQ multiplex PCR; TCRdb has only the in-frame clones, and not every one. The sample has around 200,000 clones, around 90% seen once. Sequenced input: peripheral blood. The receptor source for this set is a man aged 40-55 years with acute or convalescent COVID-19. Both conserved end residues are part of each CDR3. The order of the fields is clone size, V gene, D gene, J gene, CDR3 DNA, CDR3 protein. A D gene is named only where the DNA matches it firmly. A clone size is listed for some rows: how often the clone was seen (once, few, many), or a class if it is expanded.

NA	TRBV23-1	NA	TRBJ1-2	TGCGCCCGTCGCTCAGGGCGAGTTCGTGGCTACACCTTC	CARRSGRVRGYTF
once	TRBV2	TRBD1	TRBJ2-3	TGTGCCAGCGATAGCAGGGGGCTCACAGATACGCAGTATTTT	CASDSRGLTDTQYF
NA	TRBV27	NA	TRBJ2-1	NA	CASSSSLSSGGYNEQFF
NA	TRBV6-2/TRBV6-3	TRBD1	TRBJ1-1	TGTGCCAGCAGTGTAGTAGGGGGCCTGGCTTTCTTT	CASSVVGGLAFF
NA	TRBV10-3	NA	TRBJ2-5	TGTGCCATCAGTGAGTCGAATTCAGGGCGGCCCCAAGAGACCCAGTACTTC	CAISESNSGRPQETQYF
once	TRBV7-3	TRBD1	TRBJ2-1	TGTGCCAGCAGCTCCCGGACAGGGGGTAACGATGAGCAGTTCTTC	CASSSRTGGNDEQFF
NA	TRBV12-3/TRBV12-4	TRBD1	TRBJ2-7	TGTGCCAGCAGGACAGGGTTAGGTGAGCAGTACTTC	CASRTGLGEQYF
NA	TRBV3-1/TRBV3-2	NA	TRBJ1-6	TGTGCCAGCAGCCAGGGGGCCCTTTATAATTCACCCCTCCACTTT	CASSQGALYNSPLHF
NA	TRBV9	NA	TRBJ2-4	TGTGCCAGCAGCGTAGGTCCAGGGGTAAACATTCAGTACTTC	CASSVGPGVNIQYF
NA	TRBV5-1	NA	TRBJ2-1	TGCGCCACCTTCACAGGGCCTCTGAGCAATGAGCAGTTCTTC	CATFTGPLSNEQFF
NA	TRBV10-3	TRBD1	TRBJ1-5	TGTGCCATCAGTGAGGAGACAGGGGGCAATCAGCCCCAGCATTTT	CAISEETGGNQPQHF
NA	TRBV2	TRBD1	TRBJ1-5	TGTGCCAGCACCGACAGGGGCAATAGCAATCAGCCCCAGCATTTT	CASTDRGNSNQPQHF
NA	TRBV24-1	TRBD1	TRBJ2-3	TGTGCCACCAGCCTCGGACAGGGGGCTCAAGATACGCAGTATTTT	CATSLGQGAQDTQYF
NA	TRBV28	TRBD1	TRBJ1-5	TGTGCCAGCAGTGCCCGTCGGACAGGGGTCTTCAATCAGCCCCAGCATTTT	CASSARRTGVFNQPQHF
NA	TRBV30	NA	TRBJ1-1	TGTGCCTGGAGTGTAAATAGGAACACTGAAGCTTTCTTT	CAWSVNRNTEAFF
NA	TRBV7-9	NA	TRBJ1-2	TGTGCCAGCAGCGGCACAGGATTTTCTAACTATGGCTACACCTTC	CASSGTGFSNYGYTF
NA	TRBV5-1	NA	TRBJ2-7	TGCGCCAGCAGCGTCCGACTGGATGTCACCTACGAGCAGTACTTC	CASSVRLDVTYEQYF
NA	TRBV5-1	TRBD1	TRBJ1-1	TGCGCCAGCAAGGGACAGCGCCTGAACACTGAAGCTTTCTTT	CASKGQRLNTEAFF
NA	TRBV3-1/TRBV3-2	NA	TRBJ2-7	TGTGCCAGCAGCCCTAGCTCCTACGAGCAGTACTTC	CASSPSSYEQYF
NA	TRBV7-9	NA	TRBJ1-1	TGTGCCAGCAGCTCGGACAGATTGAACACTGAAGCTTTCTTT	CASSSDRLNTEAFF
NA	TRBV15	TRBD1	TRBJ2-2	TGTGCCACAGGCTACGACAGGGACACCGGGGAGCTGTTTTTT	CATGYDRDTGELFF
NA	TRBV3-1/TRBV3-2	TRBD1	TRBJ1-1	TGTGCCAGCAGCCAGGGCAGGGGGTGGACTGAAGCTTTCTTT	CASSQGRGWTEAFF
NA	TRBV27	TRBD1	TRBJ1-2	TGTGCCAGCAGCGGACAGGGGGCCTTTGGCTACACCTTC	CASSGQGAFGYTF
NA	TRBV7-9	NA	TRBJ1-1	TGTGCCAGCAGCTTACTCCACAGGAACACTGAAGCTTTCTTT	CASSLLHRNTEAFF
NA	TRBV5-1	NA	TRBJ1-1	TGCGCCAGCAGCGCCAGGACAGCGAACACTGAAGCTTTCTTT	CASSARTANTEAFF
NA	TRBV12-3/TRBV12-4	NA	TRBJ2-3	TGTGCCAGCAGTTTCCAGGGAACAGATACGCAGTATTTT	CASSFQGTDTQYF
NA	TRBV12-3/TRBV12-4	NA	TRBJ1-2	TGTGCCAGCAGTTTCGGCTATGGCTACACCTTC	CASSFGYGYTF
NA	TRBV18	NA	TRBJ2-7	TGTGCCAGCTCACCTGGTTCGGGGTTCGAGCAGTACTTC	CASSPGSGFEQYF
NA	TRBV18	NA	TRBJ2-7	TGTGCCAGCTCACCTCTACTAGGAACCTACGAGCAGTACTTC	CASSPLLGTYEQYF
NA	TRBV6-5	NA	TRBJ1-1	TGTGCCAGCAGCCCCCCAGGTTTTCACACTGAAGCTTTCTTT	CASSPPGFHTEAFF
few	TRBV27	NA	TRBJ1-5	TGTGCCAGCAAAGGGGGGGGACGGCTTAGCAATCAGCCCCAGCATTTT	CASKGGGRLSNQPQHF
NA	TRBV6-1	TRBD1	TRBJ2-7	TGTGCCAGCAGTCTCCGACAGGGATCCTACGAGCAGTACTTC	CASSLRQGSYEQYF
few	TRBV12-5	NA	TRBJ2-7	TGTGCTAGTGGTTTGGTCCGGGACACTTACTACGAGCAGTACTTC	CASGLVRDTYYEQYF
NA	TRBV3-1/TRBV3-2	NA	TRBJ2-2	TGTGCCAGCAGCCGGCGGAGTGGCACCGGGGAGCTGTTTTTT	CASSRRSGTGELFF
NA	TRBV6-5	NA	TRBJ2-5	TGTGCCAGCAGCCCGACGACTAGATTTCAAGAGACCCAGTACTTC	CASSPTTRFQETQYF
NA	TRBV4-2	NA	TRBJ2-7	TGTGCCAGCAGCCAAGAAGTCGCGGGGGCTCTTTTCCACGAGCAGTACTTC	CASSQEVAGALFHEQYF
NA	TRBV12-2	NA	TRBJ1-1	TGTGCAAGTCGCCCTATATCATTTGACAGGGGCATTGGGGACACTGAAGCTTTCTTT	CASRPISFDRGIGDTEAFF
NA	TRBV7-9	NA	TRBJ1-1	TGTGCCAGCAGCTTAGAGCAGGCGGAAGCTTTCTTT	CASSLEQAEAFF
NA	TRBV6-2/TRBV6-3	NA	TRBJ2-2	TGTGCCAGCAGTGTCTATCGGCGGGGGAACACCGGGGAGCTGTTTTTT	CASSVYRRGNTGELFF
once	TRBV9	NA	TRBJ2-5	TGTGCCAGCAGCCCCAGGTACCAAGAGACCCAGTACTTC	CASSPRYQETQYF
NA	TRBV6-5	TRBD1	TRBJ1-2	TGTGCCAGCGGGAGGACAGGGCAGGGCTACACCTTC	CASGRTGQGYTF
NA	TRBV9	TRBD2	TRBJ2-7	TGTGCCAGCACCCACTCATCTAGCGGGGGCCACACCTGGTACTTC	CASTHSSSGGHTWYF
NA	TRBV29-1	NA	TRBJ2-7	TGCAGCGTGGGACACCCTTACGAGCAGTACTTC	CSVGHPYEQYF
once	TRBV27	TRBD2	TRBJ2-3	TGTGCCAGCAGTTTATCCCTATGGGCTAGCGGGCAGTATTTT	CASSLSLWASGQYF
NA	TRBV5-1	NA	TRBJ2-7	TGCGCCAGCAGCTTGTGGCAGCGCGCGACCGACGAGCAGTACTTC	CASSLWQRATDEQYF
NA	TRBV29-1	TRBD2	TRBJ2-2	TGCAGCGTTGAGAGGACTAGCGGGGGTGCCGGGGAGCTGTTTTTT	CSVERTSGGAGELFF
few	TRBV21-1	NA	TRBJ1-1	TGTGCCAGCAGCAAAACAAATGGGAACACTGAAGCTTTCTTT	CASSKTNGNTEAFF